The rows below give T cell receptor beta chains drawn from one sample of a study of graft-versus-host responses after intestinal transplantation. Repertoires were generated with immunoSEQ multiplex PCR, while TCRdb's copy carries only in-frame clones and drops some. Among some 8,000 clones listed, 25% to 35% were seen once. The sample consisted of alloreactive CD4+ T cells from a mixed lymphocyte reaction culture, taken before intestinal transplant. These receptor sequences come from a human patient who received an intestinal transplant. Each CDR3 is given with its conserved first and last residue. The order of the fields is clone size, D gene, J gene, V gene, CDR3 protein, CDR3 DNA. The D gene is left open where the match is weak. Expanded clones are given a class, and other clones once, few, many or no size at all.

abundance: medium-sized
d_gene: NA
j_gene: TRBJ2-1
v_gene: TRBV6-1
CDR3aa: CASSEFRNEQFF
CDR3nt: TGTGCCAGCAGTGAATTCCGCAATGAGCAGTTCTTC

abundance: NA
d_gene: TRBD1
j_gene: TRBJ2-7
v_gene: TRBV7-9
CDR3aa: CASSAPGQPLGGQYF
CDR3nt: TGTGCCAGCAGCGCCCCGGGACAGCCCCTAGGGGGGCAGTACTTC

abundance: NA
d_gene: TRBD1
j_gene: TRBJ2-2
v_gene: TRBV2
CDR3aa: CASTGQGATGELFF
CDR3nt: TGTGCCAGCACGGGACAGGGTGCCACCGGGGAGCTGTTTTTT

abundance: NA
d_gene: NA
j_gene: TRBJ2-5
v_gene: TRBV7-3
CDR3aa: CASSLRRDRETQYF
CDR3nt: TGTGCCAGCAGCTTACGGCGGGACCGAGAGACCCAGTACTTC

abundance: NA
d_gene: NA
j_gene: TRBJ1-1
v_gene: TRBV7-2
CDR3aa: CASSLAVGVGTEAFF
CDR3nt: TGTGCCAGCAGCTTAGCGGTCGGTGTTGGCACTGAAGCTTTCTTT

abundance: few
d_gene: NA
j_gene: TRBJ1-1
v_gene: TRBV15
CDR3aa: CATSRGWGGDTEAFF
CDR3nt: TGTGCCACCAGCAGAGGGTGGGGAGGGGACACTGAAGCTTTCTTT

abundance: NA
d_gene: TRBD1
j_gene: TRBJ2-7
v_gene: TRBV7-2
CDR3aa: CASSPRDRGPYEQYF
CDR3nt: TGTGCCAGCAGCCCACGGGACAGGGGGCCCTACGAGCAGTACTTC

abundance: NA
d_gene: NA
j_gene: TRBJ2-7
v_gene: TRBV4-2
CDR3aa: CASSQELGAWDYEQYF
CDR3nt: TGTGCCAGCAGCCAAGAATTGGGGGCGTGGGACTACGAGCAGTACTTC

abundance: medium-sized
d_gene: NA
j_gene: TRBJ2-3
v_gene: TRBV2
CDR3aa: CASRGTSTDTQYF
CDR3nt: TGTGCCAGCAGGGGCACTAGCACAGATACGCAGTATTTT

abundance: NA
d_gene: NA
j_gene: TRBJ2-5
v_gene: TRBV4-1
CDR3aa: CASSQVNAETQYF
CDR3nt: TGCGCCAGCAGCCAAGTGAATGCGGAGACCCAGTACTTC

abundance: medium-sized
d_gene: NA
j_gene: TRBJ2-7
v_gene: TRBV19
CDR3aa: CASISRVEQYF
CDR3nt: TGTGCCAGTATTAGTAGAGTCGAGCAGTACTTC

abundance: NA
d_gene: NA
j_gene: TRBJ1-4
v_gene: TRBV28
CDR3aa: CASSRGQSNEKLFF
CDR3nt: TGTGCCAGCAGTAGAGGACAGTCTAATGAAAAACTGTTTTTT

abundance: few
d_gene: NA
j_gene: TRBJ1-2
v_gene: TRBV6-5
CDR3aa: CASSDSVNYGYTF
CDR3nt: TGTGCCAGCAGTGATAGCGTTAACTATGGCTACACCTTC

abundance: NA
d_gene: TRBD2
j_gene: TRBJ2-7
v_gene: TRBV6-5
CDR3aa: CASSDDLAGYEQYF
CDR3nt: TGTGCCAGCAGTGACGACCTAGCGGGGTACGAGCAGTACTTC

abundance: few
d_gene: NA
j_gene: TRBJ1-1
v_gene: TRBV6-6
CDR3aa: CASRTRGSTTEAFF
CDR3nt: TGTGCCAGCAGGACAAGGGGGAGTACCACTGAAGCTTTCTTT

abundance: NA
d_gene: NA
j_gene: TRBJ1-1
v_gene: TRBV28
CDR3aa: CASSLGGNTEAFF
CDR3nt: TGTGCCAGCAGTTTGGGGGGGAACACTGAAGCTTTCTTT

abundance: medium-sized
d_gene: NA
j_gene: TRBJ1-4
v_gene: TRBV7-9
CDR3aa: CASSLNPREKLFF
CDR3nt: TGTGCCAGCAGCTTAAACCCACGGGAAAAACTGTTTTTT

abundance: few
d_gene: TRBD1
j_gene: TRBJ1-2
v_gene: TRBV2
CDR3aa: CASSPGTGDGYTF
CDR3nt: TGTGCCAGCAGTCCCGGGACAGGGGATGGCTACACCTTC

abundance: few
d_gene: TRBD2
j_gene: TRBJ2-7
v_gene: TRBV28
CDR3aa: CASTFNPLLAGTYEQYF
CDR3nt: TGTGCCAGCACCTTTAACCCGCTCCTAGCGGGGACCTACGAGCAGTACTTC

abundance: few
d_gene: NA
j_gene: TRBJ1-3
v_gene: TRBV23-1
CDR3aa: CASSQSRNTIYF
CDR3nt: TGCGCCAGCAGTCAATCGCGGAACACCATATATTTT

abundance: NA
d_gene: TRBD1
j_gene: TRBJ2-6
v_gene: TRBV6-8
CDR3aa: CASGGQGAGANVLTF
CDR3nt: TGTGCCAGCGGCGGACAGGGGGCCGGGGCCAACGTCCTGACTTTC

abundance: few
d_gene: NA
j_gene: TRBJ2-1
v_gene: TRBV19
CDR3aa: CASSIFTSRTSYNEQFF
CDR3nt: TGTGCCAGTAGTATCTTCACTAGCCGAACCTCCTACAATGAGCAGTTCTTC

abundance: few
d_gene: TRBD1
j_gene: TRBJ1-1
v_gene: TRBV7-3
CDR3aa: CASSWTGGTEAFF
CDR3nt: TGTGCCAGCAGCTGGACAGGGGGCACTGAAGCTTTCTTT

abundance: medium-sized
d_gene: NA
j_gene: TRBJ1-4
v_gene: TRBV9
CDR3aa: CASSVGRRADEKLFF
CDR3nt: TGTGCCAGCAGCGTAGGTCGCAGGGCAGATGAAAAACTGTTTTTT

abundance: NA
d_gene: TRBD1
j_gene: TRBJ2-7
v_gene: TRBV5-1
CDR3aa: CASSLQGDEQYF
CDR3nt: TGCGCCAGCAGCTTGCAGGGGGACGAGCAGTACTTC

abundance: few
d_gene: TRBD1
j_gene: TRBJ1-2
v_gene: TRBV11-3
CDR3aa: CASRARDRGNYGYTF
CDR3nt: TGTGCCAGCAGGGCTCGGGACAGGGGAAACTATGGCTACACCTTC

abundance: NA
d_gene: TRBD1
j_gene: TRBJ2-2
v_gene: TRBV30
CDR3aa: CAWGYRDRATGELFF
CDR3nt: TGTGCCTGGGGTTACCGGGACAGGGCCACCGGGGAGCTGTTTTTT

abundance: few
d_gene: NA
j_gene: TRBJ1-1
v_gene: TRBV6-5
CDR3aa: CASRNPGRGTEAFF
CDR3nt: TGTGCCAGCCGAAACCCGGGGAGGGGAACTGAAGCTTTCTTT

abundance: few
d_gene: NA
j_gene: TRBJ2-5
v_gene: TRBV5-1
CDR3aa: CASSLAGGETQYF
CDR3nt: TGCGCCAGCAGCTTGGCCGGGGGAGAGACCCAGTACTTC

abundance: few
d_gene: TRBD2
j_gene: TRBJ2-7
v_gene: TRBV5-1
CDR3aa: CASSLDPAGGTVREQYF
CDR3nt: TGCGCCAGCAGCTTAGACCCAGCGGGAGGGACTGTTCGAGAGCAGTACTTC

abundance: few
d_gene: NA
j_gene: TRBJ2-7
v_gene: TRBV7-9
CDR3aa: CASSLQGYEQYF
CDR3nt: TGTGCCAGCAGCCTACAGGGTTACGAGCAGTACTTC

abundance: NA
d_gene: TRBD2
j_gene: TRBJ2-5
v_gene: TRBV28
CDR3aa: CAIGLAGVEETQYF
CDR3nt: TGTGCCATCGGACTAGCGGGAGTGGAAGAGACCCAGTACTTC

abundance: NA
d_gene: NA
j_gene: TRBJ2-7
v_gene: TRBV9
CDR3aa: CASSGDGYEQYF
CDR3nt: TGTGCCAGCAGCGGCGACGGGTACGAGCAGTACTTC

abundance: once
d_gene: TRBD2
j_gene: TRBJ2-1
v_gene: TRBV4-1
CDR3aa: CASSQVSGDNEQFF
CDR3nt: TGCGCCAGCAGCCAAGTAAGCGGGGACAATGAGCAGTTCTTC

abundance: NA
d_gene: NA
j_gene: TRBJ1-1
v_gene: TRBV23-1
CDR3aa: CASSQSLLTDTEAFF
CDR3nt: TGCGCCAGCAGTCAATCACTTTTGACAGACACTGAAGCTTTCTTT

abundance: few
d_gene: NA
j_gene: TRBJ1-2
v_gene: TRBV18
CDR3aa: CASSPNGGGYGYTF
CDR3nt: TGTGCCAGCTCACCTAACGGGGGTGGCTATGGCTACACCTTC

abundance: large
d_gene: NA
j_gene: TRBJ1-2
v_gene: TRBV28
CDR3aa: CASSSGTAYGYTF
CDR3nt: TGTGCCAGCAGTAGCGGGACGGCTTATGGCTACACCTTC

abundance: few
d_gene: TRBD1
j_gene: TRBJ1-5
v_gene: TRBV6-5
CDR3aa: CASSLDRGGQPQHF
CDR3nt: TGTGCCAGCAGTTTAGACAGGGGAGGGCAGCCCCAGCATTTT

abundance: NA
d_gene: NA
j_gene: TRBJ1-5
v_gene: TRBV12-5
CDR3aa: CASGLVRQLQPQHF
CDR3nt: TGTGCTAGTGGTTTGGTCAGGCAGCTCCAGCCCCAGCATTTT

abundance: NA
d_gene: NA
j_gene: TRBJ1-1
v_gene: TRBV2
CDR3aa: CASSNIALGQGVTEAFF
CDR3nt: TGTGCCAGCAGTAACATAGCCCTGGGGCAAGGAGTCACTGAAGCTTTCTTT

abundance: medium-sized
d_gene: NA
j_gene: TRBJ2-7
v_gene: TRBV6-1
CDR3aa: CASNTQGSGSYEQYF
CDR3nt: TGTGCCAGCAACACACAGGGAAGCGGCTCCTACGAGCAGTACTTC

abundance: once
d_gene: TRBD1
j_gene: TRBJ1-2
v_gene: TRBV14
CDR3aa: CASSQEGNRGIYGYTF
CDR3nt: TGTGCCAGCAGCCAAGAAGGAAACAGGGGGATTTATGGCTACACCTTC

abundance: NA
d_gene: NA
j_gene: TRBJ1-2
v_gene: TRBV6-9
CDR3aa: CASSKAFNYGYTF
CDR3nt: TGTGCCAGCAGTAAAGCCTTTAACTATGGCTACACCTTC

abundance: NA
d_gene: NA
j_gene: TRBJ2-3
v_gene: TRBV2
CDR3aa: CASSRTRADTQYF
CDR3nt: TGTGCCAGCAGTCGGACACGGGCAGATACGCAGTATTTT

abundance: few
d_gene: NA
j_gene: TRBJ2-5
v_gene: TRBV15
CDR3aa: CATSESLSQETQYF
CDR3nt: TGTGCCACCAGCGAGTCTCTTAGCCAAGAGACCCAGTACTTC

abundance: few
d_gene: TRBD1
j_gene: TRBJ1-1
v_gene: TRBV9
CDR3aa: CASSVGDSMNTEAFF
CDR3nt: TGTGCCAGCAGCGTAGGGGACAGCATGAACACTGAAGCTTTCTTT

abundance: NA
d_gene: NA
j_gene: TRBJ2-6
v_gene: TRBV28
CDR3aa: CASSLPQGNSGANVLTF
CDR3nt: TGTGCCAGCAGTCTACCACAGGGAAACTCTGGGGCCAACGTCCTGACTTTC

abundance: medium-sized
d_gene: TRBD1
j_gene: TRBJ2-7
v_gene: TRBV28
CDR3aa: CASSRGGTGGYEQYF
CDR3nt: TGTGCCAGCAGTCGCGGAGGGACAGGGGGCTACGAGCAGTACTTC

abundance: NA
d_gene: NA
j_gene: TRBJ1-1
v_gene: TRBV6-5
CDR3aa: CASSYWEGVNTEAFF
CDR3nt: TGTGCCAGCAGTTACTGGGAGGGGGTGAACACTGAAGCTTTCTTT

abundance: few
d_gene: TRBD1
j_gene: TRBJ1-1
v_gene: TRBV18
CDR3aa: CASSPGQTNTEAFF
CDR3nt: TGTGCCAGCTCACCGGGACAGACGAACACTGAAGCTTTCTTT

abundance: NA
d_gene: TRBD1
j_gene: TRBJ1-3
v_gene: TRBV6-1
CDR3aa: CASSALLQGWAGNTIYF
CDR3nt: TGTGCCAGCAGTGCCCTCCTACAGGGGTGGGCTGGAAACACCATATATTTT

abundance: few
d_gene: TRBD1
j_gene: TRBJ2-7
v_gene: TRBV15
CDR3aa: CATSRATGTGGYEQYF
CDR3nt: TGTGCCACCAGCAGAGCGACTGGGACAGGGGGCTACGAGCAGTACTTC

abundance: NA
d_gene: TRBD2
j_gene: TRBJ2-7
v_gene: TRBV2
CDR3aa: CASKGLAGVTYEQYF
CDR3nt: TGTGCCAGCAAAGGACTAGCGGGAGTGACCTACGAGCAGTACTTC

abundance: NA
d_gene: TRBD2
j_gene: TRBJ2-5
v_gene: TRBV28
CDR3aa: CASSLLGRGQETQYF
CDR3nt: TGTGCCAGCAGTTTATTAGGGCGGGGGCAAGAGACCCAGTACTTC

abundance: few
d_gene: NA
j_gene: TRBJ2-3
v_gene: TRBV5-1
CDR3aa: CASSSSSYTDTQYF
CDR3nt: TGCGCCAGCAGCTCGTCTTCCTACACAGATACGCAGTATTTT

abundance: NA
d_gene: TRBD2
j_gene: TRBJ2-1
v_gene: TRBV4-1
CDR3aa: CASSQASGGNYNEQFF
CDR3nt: TGCGCCAGCAGCCAAGCTAGCGGGGGGAACTACAATGAGCAGTTCTTC

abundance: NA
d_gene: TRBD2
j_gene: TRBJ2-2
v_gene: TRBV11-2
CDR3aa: CASSRGGPNTGELFF
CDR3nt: TGTGCCAGCAGCCGCGGGGGGCCGAACACCGGGGAGCTGTTTTTT

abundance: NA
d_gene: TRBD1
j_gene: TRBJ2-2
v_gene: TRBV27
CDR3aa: CASSLWGTGVTGELFF
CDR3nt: TGTGCCAGCAGTTTATGGGGGACAGGGGTAACCGGGGAGCTGTTTTTT

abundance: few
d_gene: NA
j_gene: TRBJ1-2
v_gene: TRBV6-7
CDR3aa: CASSEANYGYTF
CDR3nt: TGTGCCAGCAGTGAGGCAAACTATGGCTACACCTTC

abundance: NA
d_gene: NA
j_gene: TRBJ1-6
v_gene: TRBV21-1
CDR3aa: CASSPRQGQDNSPLHF
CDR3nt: TGTGCCAGCAGCCCCCGACAGGGGCAAGATAATTCACCCCTCCACTTT